The 21 T cell receptor beta chains listed next were all sequenced from one sample in a study of beta chain features in type 1 diabetes. The authors reverse transcribed all of the isolated RNA, so sequencing captured expressed TCRB transcripts. Here immunoSEQ multiplex PCR was the method, and the copy in TCRdb shows in-frame clones only, minus some. The data contain approximately 40,000 clones, around 50% of them singletons. The sample was stem cell memory CD4+ T cells from blood. Receptors were obtained from a woman in her twenties or thirties in good health.

This clone was counted between two and nine times. This rearrangement joins TRBV29-1 to TRBJ2-1; TRBD1 aligns across 7 bases. This CDR3 spans 15 amino acids. Germline V CDR1 and CDR2: SQVTM, ANQGSEA. Losses at the gene ends were 2 bases for V and 0 bases for J; bases not matched to a gene: 4. The CDR3 DNA reads as TGCAGCGTTGAACCGGGACAGAGCTCCTACAATGAGCAGTTCTTC. Protein: CSVEPGQSSYNEQFF.

The rearrangement links TRBV7-2 to TRBJ1-5; D is uncertain. V was trimmed by 1 base and J by 2 bases, leaving 12 bases between them. The germline V gene encodes CDR1 SGHTA and CDR2 FQGNSA. The CDR3 loop spans 16 amino acids. CDR3 protein: CASSLERGVGNQPQHF. The CDR3 DNA reads as TGTGCCAGCAGCTTAGAACGGGGAGTTGGCAATCAGCCCCAGCATTTT. The full variable domain, rest sourced from reference TRBV7-2 and TRBJ1-5, is GAGVSQSPSNKVTEKGKDVELRCDPISGHTALYWYRQSLGQGLEFLIYFQGNSAPDKSGLPSDRFSAERTGGSVSTLTIQRTQQEDSAVYLCASSLERGVGNQPQHFGDGTRLSIL.

The V and J genes are TRBV6-5 and TRBJ1-4; 7 bases align to TRBD1. Germline V gene data show CDR1 as MNHEY and CDR2 as SVGAGI. The junction had 7 bases not matched to a gene; V was cut back by 7 bases and J by 5 bases. This CDR3 spans 14 amino acids. The CDR3 loop is CASKGQGQNEKLFF. DNA for the CDR3: TGTGCCAGCAAGGGTCAGGGACAGAATGAAAAACTGTTTTTT.

The genes are TRBV19 and TRBJ2-5; possibly TRBD2 for D (5 bases). V dropped 8 bases and J dropped 1 base, with 11 bases sitting between them. The CDR3 extends over 13 amino acids. Germline CDR1 and CDR2: LNHDA and SQIVND (reference sequence). CDR3 residues: CASADYSQETQYF. The CDR3 DNA is TGTGCCAGTGCCGACTACTCCCAAGAGACCCAGTACTTC. The complete variable domain, with remaining parts taken from reference TRBV19 and TRBJ2-5, reads DGGITQSPKYLFRKEGQNVTLSCEQNLNHDAMYWYRQDPGQGLRLIYYSQIVNDFQKGDIAEGYSVSREKKESFPLTVTSAQKNPTAFYLCASADYSQETQYFGPGTRLLVL.

The V gene is TRBV19, the J gene TRBJ2-1, with TRBD2 as a possible D gene (6 bases). Germline V lookup: CDR1 LNHDA, CDR2 SQIVND (reference sequence). The CDR3 is 13 amino acids. With 6 bases removed from V and 6 bases from J, the gap between germline ends came to 12 bases. CDR3 region: CASREGRSNEQFF. The DNA of the CDR3 is TGTGCCAGTAGGGAGGGACGGAGCAATGAGCAGTTCTTC.

The V call is TRBV4-1, the J call TRBJ2-1; D possibly corresponds to TRBD2 (5 bases). From germline, CDR1 is MGHRA and CDR2 YSYEKL. Trimming took 0 bases from V and 5 from J, leaving 11 bases between them. The CDR3 contains 15 residues. The CDR3 spells CASSQDRLAHNEQFF. The CDR3 region has the DNA TGCGCCAGCAGCCAAGATCGGCTAGCCCACAATGAGCAGTTCTTC.

The chain recombines TRBV19 with TRBJ2-1; tentative D call: TRBD2 (6 bases). The CDR3 runs to 18 residues. Trimming removed 7 bases from V and 0 bases from J, with 22 bases in between. In germline, CDR1 is LNHDA, CDR2 SQIVND (reference sequence). CDR3 sequence (DNA): TGTGCCAGTAAAAATGGGGAATGGGGGGAGAGCTCCTACAATGAGCAGTTCTTC. Its translation is CASKNGEWGESSYNEQFF. The complete variable domain, with remaining parts taken from reference TRBV19 and TRBJ2-1, reads DGGITQSPKYLFRKEGQNVTLSCEQNLNHDAMYWYRQDPGQGLRLIYYSQIVNDFQKGDIAEGYSVSREKKESFPLTVTSAQKNPTAFYLCASKNGEWGESSYNEQFFGPGTRLTVL.

Only a few counts were recorded for this clone. CDR3 nucleotides: TGTGCCAGCAGCTCCGGACAGGGTGTCAATGAGCAGTTCTTC. Its protein product is CASSSGQGVNEQFF. This chain links TRBV7-2 with TRBJ2-1; 8 bases agree with TRBD1. The CDR3 contains 14 residues. Per the germline V gene, CDR1 is SGHTA and CDR2 is FQGNSA. The trim removed 4 bases at V and 6 bases at J, leaving 5 bases unmatched.

This clone was picked up a small number of times. The chain carries TRBV28 and TRBJ2-3; D remains unclear. The germline V gene has CDR1 MDHEN and CDR2 SYDVKM. This CDR3 is 15 amino acids long. V was clipped by 7 bases and J by 3 bases, with 17 bases between them. The CDR3 protein is CASNFLNPGTDTQYF. Here the CDR3 DNA reads TGTGCCAGCAATTTTTTGAACCCGGGTACAGATACGCAGTATTTT. Full variable domain (missing parts from reference TRBV28 and TRBJ2-3): DVKVTQSSRYLVKRTGEKVFLECVQDMDHENMFWYRQDPGLGLRLIYFSYDVKMKEKGDIPEGYSVSREKKERFSLILESASTNQTSMYLCASNFLNPGTDTQYFGPGTRLTVL.

The chain combines TRBV7-3 with TRBJ2-5; 16 nucleotides agree with TRBD2. Looked up from germline, CDR1 is SGHTA and CDR2 is FQGTGA. The ends lost 1 base at V and 4 bases at J; junction bases unmatched: 6. The CDR3 contains 18 residues. Here the CDR3 reads CASSLRGLAGGRGETQYF. The CDR3 DNA reads as TGTGCCAGCAGCTTAAGGGGACTAGCGGGAGGGAGGGGAGAGACCCAGTACTTC.

A remark on this clone: Different DNA sequences within this sample yield the same CDR3. This rearrangement joins TRBV5-1 to TRBJ2-3; a weak D match, TRBD2 (6 bases). The CDR3 sequence is 14 residues long. Trimming pared 4 bases from V and 0 bases from J, leaving 9 bases between. The germline V gene encodes CDR1 SGHRS and CDR2 YFSETQ. Here the CDR3 DNA reads TGCGCCAGCAGCGGCGGGACTAGCACAGATACGCAGTATTTT. Its translation is CASSGGTSTDTQYF.

The chain joins TRBV28 to TRBJ2-1, with TRBD1 identical over 7 bases. Germline lookup yields CDR1 MDHEN and CDR2 SYDVKM. After removal of 4 bases from V and 7 bases from J, the junction contained 16 bases not matched to a gene. The CDR3 is made up of 17 amino acids. The CDR3 sequence: CASSSPPLGQRRNEQFF. The CDR3 coding sequence is TGTGCCAGCAGTTCACCACCGTTGGGACAGAGGAGGAATGAGCAGTTCTTC.

This chain links TRBV2 with TRBJ2-7; a possible D gene is TRBD1 (7 bases). Germline lookup yields CDR1 SNHLY and CDR2 FYNNEI. This CDR3 region has 14 residues. Trimming took off 5 bases at V and 9 bases at J, with 20 bases between the two ends. The CDR3 spells CASSPERQGGRQYF. CDR3 in DNA: TGTGCCAGCAGTCCCGAGAGACAGGGAGGTCGGCAGTACTTC.

The chain is built from TRBV12-5 and TRBJ2-3; weak D call: TRBD2 (6 bases). CDR3 length: 16 residues. The germline gives CDR1 LGHNT, CDR2 FRNRAP. Trimming left V 6 bases short and J 0 bases short, with 16 bases between. The CDR3 DNA is TGTGCTAGTGGCACGGAGCGGGCCTCTAGCACAGATACGCAGTATTTT. Residues: CASGTERASSTDTQYF.

This clone appeared a few times. The chain is built from TRBV6-5 and TRBJ2-1; D is unresolved. This CDR3 comprises 13 residues. With 6 bases removed from V and 3 bases from J, the gap between germline ends came to 9 bases. Germline CDR1 and CDR2: MNHEY and SVGAGI. The CDR3 region is CASRARGYNEQFF. The DNA for the CDR3 is TGTGCCAGCAGGGCTCGTGGCTACAATGAGCAGTTCTTC.

In its sample, this clone was seen a few times. The genes are TRBV7-9 and TRBJ1-2; no clear D. The CDR3 has 14 residues. Deletions cut 5 bases from V and 6 bases from J, with 16 bases between. The V gene's germline CDR1 is SEHNR and CDR2 FQNEAQ (reference sequence). The DNA for the CDR3 is TGTGCCAGCAGCCCCGCAGATATGATGAATGGCTACACCTTC. It is translated as CASSPADMMNGYTF.

The V call is TRBV28, the J call TRBJ1-1; D is unresolved. From germline, CDR1 is MDHEN and CDR2 SYDVKM. The V end lost 6 bases, the J end lost 5 bases, and 10 bases lay between the germline ends. This CDR3 is 12 amino acids long. In DNA form, the CDR3 reads TGTGCCAGCAGATCAGCGGGAACTGAAGCTTTCTTT. This translates into CASRSAGTEAFF.

This chain connects TRBV4-3 to TRBJ2-6; D remains unclear. Germline V gene lookup returns CDR1 LGHNA and CDR2 YSLEER. V lost 0 bases, J lost 4 bases, and 10 bases lay in between. There are 16 residues in the CDR3. The chain's CDR3 is CASSQEYHIGANVLTF. The DNA for the CDR3 is TGCGCCAGCAGCCAAGAGTACCACATAGGGGCCAACGTCCTGACTTTC.

The rearrangement links TRBV7-9 to TRBJ2-1, with TRBD2 matching over 10 bases. The CDR3 consists of 16 residues. J gave up 7 bases and V 2 bases, and 8 bases lay outside the gene matches. Per the germline V gene, CDR1 is SEHNR and CDR2 is FQNEAQ (reference sequence). The CDR3 here is CASSLIIAGGGNEQFF. CDR3 in DNA: TGTGCCAGCAGCTTAATAATAGCGGGAGGAGGGAATGAGCAGTTCTTC.

V and J are TRBV9 and TRBJ2-3; 8 bases line up with TRBD2. V trimming: 7 bases; J trimming: 4 bases; junction bases outside the gene matches: 5. CDR3 length equals 13 residues. Per germline, CDR1 SGDLS and CDR2 YYNGEE. CDR3 nucleotide sequence: TGTGCCAGCGGGCCAGCGGGAGCAGATACGCAGTATTTT. Its protein product is CASGPAGADTQYF.

The V call is TRBV25-1, the J call TRBJ2-7, with 9 bases identical to TRBD1. CDR1 MGHDK and CDR2 SYGVNS come from the germline V gene. Unmatched junction bases numbered 7, after V lost 6 bases and J lost 4 bases. This CDR3 has 14 residues. CDR3: CASSRDREDYEQYF. The CDR3 nucleotides read TGTGCCAGCAGCCGGGACAGGGAGGATTACGAGCAGTACTTC.